The 22 T cell receptor beta chains presented below share a single source sample, sequenced in a study of T cells after yellow fever vaccination. TCRdb ran MiXCR on the 5' RACE reads and lists one entry per CDR3 protein. The data contain some 500,000 distinct CDR3 sequences, approximately 12% of them singletons. The sequences come from PBMCs, collected on the day of the yellow fever booster vaccination. These receptors were taken from a man aged 30 to 39 who received the YFV17D yellow fever vaccine.

This chain joins TRBV2 and TRBJ2-7; 12 bases agree with TRBD2. The germline gives CDR1 SNHLY, CDR2 FYNNEI. Unmatched junction bases numbered 3, after V lost 4 bases and J lost 5 bases. The CDR3 consists of 14 residues. CDR3 region: CASSVRTSGDEQYF. As DNA, the CDR3 is TGTGCCAGCAGTGTTAGGACTAGCGGGGACGAGCAGTACTTC.

The chain carries TRBV20-1 and TRBJ2-7, with D tentatively TRBD2 (6 bases). With 6 bases removed from V and 1 base from J, the gap between germline ends came to 19 bases. The length of the CDR3 is 15 residues. The germline V gene encodes CDR1 DFQATT and CDR2 SNEGSKA (reference sequence). The CDR3 coding sequence is TGCAGTGCCGCCTCCGAGACGGGAGCGTCCTACGAGCAGTACTTC. Protein product: CSAASETGASYEQYF.

This clonotype was counted a few times. The chain combines TRBV5-6 with TRBJ2-5, with 11 bases aligning to TRBD2. The trim removed 7 bases at V and 13 bases at J, leaving 15 bases unmatched. The CDR3 sequence is 14 residues long. Germline CDR1 SGHDT, CDR2 YYEEEE. CDR3 nucleotides: TGTGCCAGCGGCCCGGGACTAGCGGTCGAGAGGAGGTACTTC. The encoded protein is CASGPGLAVERRYF.

The CDR3 DNA is TGTGCCAGCAGTTTAGGGGGGGCCAACTACGAGCAGTACTTC. Protein sequence: CASSLGGANYEQYF. The V gene is TRBV28, the J gene TRBJ2-7; tentative D call: TRBD2 (7 bases). This CDR3 is 14 amino acids long. Germline V lookup: CDR1 MDHEN, CDR2 SYDVKM. V was shortened by 2 bases and J by 3 bases, with 11 bases between the two germline ends.

The sample holds a few counts of this clonotype. V and J are TRBV24-1 and TRBJ2-5; D is tentatively TRBD1 or TRBD2 (5 bases each). V was cut by 2 bases and J by 5 bases, with 14 bases left in between. CDR1 and CDR2 from the germline V gene are KGHDR and SFDVKD. This CDR3 has 15 amino acids. CDR3 residues: CATSDSEGIRETQYF. Here the CDR3 DNA reads TGTGCCACCAGTGATTCTGAGGGGATTAGGGAGACCCAGTACTTC.

The V call is TRBV7-9, the J call TRBJ2-7; no reliable D call. Germline V CDR1 and CDR2: SEHNR, FQNEAQ (reference sequence). The CDR3 has 14 amino acids. V was trimmed by 5 bases and J by 2 bases, leaving 13 bases between them. The CDR3 DNA sequence: TGTGCCAGCAGCGACGCCAGCGTCACCTACGAGCAGTACTTC. It yields the protein CASSDASVTYEQYF.

This clonotype was recorded a few times. The rearrangement links TRBV4-3 to TRBJ2-7; D is possibly TRBD1 (6 bases). Trimming shortened V by 3 bases and J by 7 bases, and 16 bases separated the two germline ends. Looked up from germline, CDR1 is LGHNA and CDR2 is YSLEER. This CDR3 region has 14 residues. CDR3 bases: TGCGCCAGCAGCCAGACCCCTACAGGGATAGAGCAGTACTTC. Translating it yields CASSQTPTGIEQYF.

This clonotype has only a few counts. The CDR3 DNA reads as TGTGCCAGCAAGAGTACAGGGGCGTCCGCCTACGAGCAGTACTTC. It encodes CASKSTGASAYEQYF. The chain couples TRBV28 to TRBJ2-7; 7 nucleotides align to TRBD1. The germline V gene encodes CDR1 MDHEN and CDR2 SYDVKM. The length of the CDR3 is 15 residues. V lost 7 bases, J lost 2 bases, and 11 bases stayed unmatched.

Here the CDR3 reads CASSLRQRSSPLHF. DNA for the CDR3: TGTGCCAGCAGTCTCCGCCAGCGGAGTTCACCCCTCCACTTT. V and J are TRBV12-3 or TRBV12-4 and TRBJ1-6, with D unresolved. The CDR3 loop spans 14 amino acids. V lost 5 bases, J lost 9 bases, and 14 bases lay in between.

The CDR3 region has the DNA TGTGCCAGCTCACCGGACAGGGGAGGGACTGAAGCTTTCTTT. Its protein product is CASSPDRGGTEAFF. The chain employs TRBV18 and TRBJ1-1; TRBD1 matches 9 bases. This CDR3 contains 14 residues. The germline CDR1 and CDR2 sequences are KGHSH and LQKENI. V trimming: 3 bases; J trimming: 5 bases; junction bases outside the gene matches: 4. The entire variable domain, with the rest obtained from reference TRBV18 and TRBJ1-1, is as follows: NAGVMQNPRHLVRRRGQEARLRCSPMKGHSHVYWYRQLPEEGLKFMVYLQKENIIDESGMPKERFSAEFPKEGPSILRIQQVVRGDSAAYFCASSPDRGGTEAFFGQGTRLTVV.

This clonotype was counted between two and nine times. This chain uses TRBV20-1 with TRBJ1-2, with D maybe TRBD1 (6 bases). Germline values: CDR1 DFQATT, CDR2 SNEGSKA (reference sequence). With 2 bases removed from V and 5 bases from J, the gap between germline ends came to 15 bases. This CDR3 region has 14 residues. CDR3 coding DNA: TGCAGTGCTAGACCGCTTATAGGGGGATATGGCTACACCTTC. Protein product: CSARPLIGGYGYTF.

This clonotype has just a few counts. The J gene is TRBJ2-5, the V gene TRBV20-1, with unresolved D. The V end was cut by 0 bases, the J end by 1 base, with 21 bases between. Germline CDR1 reads DFQATT; CDR2 reads SNEGSKA (reference sequence). The CDR3 extends over 18 amino acids. The CDR3 coding sequence is TGCAGTGCTAGAGACGTAAACAGCAGGTTGGCGTTCCAAGAGACCCAGTACTTC. Residues: CSARDVNSRLAFQETQYF.

This clonotype was seen only a few times. This chain uses TRBV10-3 with TRBJ1-5; D is ambiguous. The V gene lost 10 bases and the J gene lost 3 bases, with 7 bases spanning the gap. The CDR3 length is 11 residues. Germline assignment: CDR1 ENHRY and CDR2 SYGVKD. In nucleotides, the CDR3 is TGTGCCAGCGGGGTCAATCAGCCCCAGCATTTT. Translating it yields CASGVNQPQHF.

This clonotype showed up many times. The chain is built from TRBV7-2 and TRBJ2-5; D is unclear. This CDR3 region has 14 residues. Trimming pared 5 bases from V and 1 base from J, leaving 11 bases between. Germline V gene lookup returns CDR1 SGHTA and CDR2 FQGNSA. CDR3 residues: CASSQALGQETQYF. CDR3 sequence (DNA): TGTGCCAGCAGCCAGGCGCTGGGCCAAGAGACCCAGTACTTC. Full variable domain (remainder filled in from reference TRBV7-2 and TRBJ2-5): GAGVSQSPSNKVTEKGKDVELRCDPISGHTALYWYRQSLGQGLEFLIYFQGNSAPDKSGLPSDRFSAERTGGSVSTLTIQRTQQEDSAVYLCASSQALGQETQYFGPGTRLLVL.

The table lists this clonotype with a few counts. The rearrangement uses TRBV18 and TRBJ2-2, with D possibly being TRBD1 or TRBD2 (5 bases each). CDR3 length equals 16 residues. Looked up from germline, CDR1 is KGHSH and CDR2 is LQKENI. Trimming stripped 3 bases from V and 1 base from J, with 12 bases between. CDR3 amino acids: CASSPRRQGNTGELFF. As DNA, the CDR3 is TGTGCCAGCTCACCGAGGAGGCAGGGGAACACCGGGGAGCTGTTTTTT.

This clonotype appeared a few times. The V gene is TRBV7-2, the J gene TRBJ2-3; TRBD2 aligns across 10 bases. Germline values: CDR1 SGHTA, CDR2 FQGNSA. The CDR3 contains 15 residues. After removal of 1 base from V and 4 bases from J, the junction contained 2 bases not matched to a gene. The CDR3 coding sequence is TGTGCCAGCAGCTTAGGGACTAGCGGAGCAGATACGCAGTATTTT. It codes for CASSLGTSGADTQYF.

The rearrangement uses TRBV20-1 and TRBJ2-7; D may match TRBD1 or TRBD2 (5 bases each). Germline V lookup: CDR1 DFQATT, CDR2 SNEGSKA (reference sequence). V was cut by 6 bases and J by 6 bases, with 21 bases left in between. This CDR3 spans 14 amino acids. Here the CDR3 DNA reads TGCAGTGCCCTGGGGGTACAGTTGGTGGGCGAGCAGTACTTC. Amino acids: CSALGVQLVGEQYF.

The V and J genes are TRBV5-1 and TRBJ1-3; tentative D call: TRBD1 (5 bases). Germline CDR1 SGHRS, CDR2 YFSETQ. CDR3 length equals 16 residues. V lost 2 bases and J 1 base, leaving 13 bases between the germline ends. The CDR3 DNA reads as TGCGCCAGCAGCTTTACCACATCAGGGTCTGGAAACACCATATATTTT. Amino acid sequence: CASSFTTSGSGNTIYF.

This clonotype was observed a few times. This chain joins TRBV4-3 and TRBJ2-2; TRBD2 aligns across 7 bases. Losses at the gene ends were 0 bases for V and 3 bases for J; bases not matched to a gene: 10. CDR1 is LGHNA and CDR2 is YSLEER in the germline V gene. CDR3 length equals 18 residues. The CDR3 sequence is CASSQDLWLADYTGELFF. The CDR3 nucleotides are TGCGCCAGCAGCCAAGATCTGTGGCTAGCGGACTACACCGGGGAGCTGTTTTTT.

This clonotype has a handful of counts. With a much larger clone just one base away, this may be a read error. The rearrangement links TRBV28 to TRBJ2-2; D not certain. V dropped 6 bases and J dropped 8 bases, with 7 bases sitting between them. Germline-derived CDR1 and CDR2 are MDHEN and SYDVKM. The CDR3 consists of 11 residues. CDR3 coding DNA: TGTGCCAGCAGCCCCTGGGGGGAGCTGTTTTTT. This gives the protein CASSPWGELFF.

This clonotype was observed a few times. This chain connects TRBV30 to TRBJ1-5; possibly TRBD1 for D (6 bases). The germline V gene encodes CDR1 GTSNPN and CDR2 SVGIG (reference sequence). The V and J ends lost 6 bases and 6 bases respectively, with 18 bases between them. The CDR3 is made up of 14 amino acids. The CDR3 DNA reads as TGTGCCTGCACACAAGGACAGTTCCGTCAGCCCCAGCATTTT. It is translated as CACTQGQFRQPQHF.

Many counts were recorded for this clonotype. The chain uses TRBV20-1 and TRBJ1-5, with no clear D. Trimming removed 5 bases from V and 5 bases from J, with 16 bases in between. This CDR3 has 14 amino acids. Germline V gives CDR1 DFQATT, CDR2 SNEGSKA (reference sequence). CDR3 sequence reads: CSAGPKGRYQPQHF. In nucleotides, the CDR3 is TGCAGTGCTGGGCCGAAGGGAAGGTATCAGCCCCAGCATTTT.